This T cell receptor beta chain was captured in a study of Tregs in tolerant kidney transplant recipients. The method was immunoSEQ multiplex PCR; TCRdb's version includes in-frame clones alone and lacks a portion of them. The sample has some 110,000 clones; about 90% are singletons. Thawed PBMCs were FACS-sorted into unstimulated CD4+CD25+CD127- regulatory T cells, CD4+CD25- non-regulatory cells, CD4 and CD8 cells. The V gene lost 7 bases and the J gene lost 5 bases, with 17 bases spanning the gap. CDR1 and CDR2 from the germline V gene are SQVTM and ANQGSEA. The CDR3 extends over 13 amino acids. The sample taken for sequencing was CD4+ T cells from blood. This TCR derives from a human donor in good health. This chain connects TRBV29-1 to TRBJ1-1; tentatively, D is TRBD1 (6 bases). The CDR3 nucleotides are TGCAGCGCCTTGGGGGGCGGGAGGACTGAAGCTTTCTTT. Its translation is CSALGGGRTEAFF.